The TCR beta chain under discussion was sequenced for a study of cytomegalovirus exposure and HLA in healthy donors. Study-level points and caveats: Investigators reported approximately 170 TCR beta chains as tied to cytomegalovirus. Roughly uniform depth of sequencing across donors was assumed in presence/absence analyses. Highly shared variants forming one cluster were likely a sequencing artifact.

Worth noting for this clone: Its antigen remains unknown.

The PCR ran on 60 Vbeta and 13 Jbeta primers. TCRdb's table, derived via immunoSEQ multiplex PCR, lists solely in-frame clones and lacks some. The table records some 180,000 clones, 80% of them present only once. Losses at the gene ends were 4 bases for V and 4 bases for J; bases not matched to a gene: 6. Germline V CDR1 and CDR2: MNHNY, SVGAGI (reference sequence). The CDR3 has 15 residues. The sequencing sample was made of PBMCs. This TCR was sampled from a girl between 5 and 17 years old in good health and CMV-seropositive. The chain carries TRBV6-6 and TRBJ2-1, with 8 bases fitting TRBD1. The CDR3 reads CASSFPGTGYNEQFF. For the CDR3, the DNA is TGTGCCAGCAGTTTTCCCGGGACAGGATACAATGAGCAGTTCTTC.